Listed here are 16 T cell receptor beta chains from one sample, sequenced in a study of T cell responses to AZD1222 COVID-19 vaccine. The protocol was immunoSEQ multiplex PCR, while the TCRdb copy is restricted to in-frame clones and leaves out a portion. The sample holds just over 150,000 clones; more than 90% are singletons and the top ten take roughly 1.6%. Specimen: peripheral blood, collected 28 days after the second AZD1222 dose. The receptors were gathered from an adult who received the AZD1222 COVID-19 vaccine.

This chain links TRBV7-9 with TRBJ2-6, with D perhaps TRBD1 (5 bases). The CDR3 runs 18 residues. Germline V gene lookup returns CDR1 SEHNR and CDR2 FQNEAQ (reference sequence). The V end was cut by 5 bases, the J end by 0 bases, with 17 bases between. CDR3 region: CASSERLHRTSGANVLTF. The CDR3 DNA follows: TGTGCCAGCAGCGAAAGGTTACACAGGACCTCTGGGGCCAACGTCCTGACTTTC.

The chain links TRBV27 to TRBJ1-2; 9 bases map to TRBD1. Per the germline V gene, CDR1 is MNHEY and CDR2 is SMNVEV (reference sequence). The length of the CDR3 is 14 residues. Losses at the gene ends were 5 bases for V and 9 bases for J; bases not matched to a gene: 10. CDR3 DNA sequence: TGTGCCAGCAGTCCAAGACAGGGGGGAAACAGCTACACCTTC. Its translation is CASSPRQGGNSYTF.

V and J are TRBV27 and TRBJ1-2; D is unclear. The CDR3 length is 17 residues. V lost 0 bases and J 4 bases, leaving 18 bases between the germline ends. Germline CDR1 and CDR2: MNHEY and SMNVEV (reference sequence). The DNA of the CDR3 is TGTGCCAGCAGTTTATCGATGGGAGGGATCCCTTTCTATGGCTACACCTTC. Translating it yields CASSLSMGGIPFYGYTF.

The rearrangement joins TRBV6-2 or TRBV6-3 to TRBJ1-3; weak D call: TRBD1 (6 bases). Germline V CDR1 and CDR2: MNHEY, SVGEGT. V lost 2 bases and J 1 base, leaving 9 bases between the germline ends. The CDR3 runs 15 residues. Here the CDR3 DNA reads TGTGCCAGCAGTTACAGGGGGGCTTCTGGAAACACCATATATTTT. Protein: CASSYRGASGNTIYF.

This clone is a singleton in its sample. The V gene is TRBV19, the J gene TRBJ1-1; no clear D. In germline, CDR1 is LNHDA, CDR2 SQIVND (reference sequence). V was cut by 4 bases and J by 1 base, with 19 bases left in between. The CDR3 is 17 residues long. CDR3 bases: TGTGCCAGTAGTACCGGAGGGTCGACGGCTAGGAACACTGAAGCTTTCTTT. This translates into CASSTGGSTARNTEAFF. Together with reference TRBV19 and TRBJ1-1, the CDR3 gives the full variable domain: DGGITQSPKYLFRKEGQNVTLSCEQNLNHDAMYWYRQDPGQGLRLIYYSQIVNDFQKGDIAEGYSVSREKKESFPLTVTSAQKNPTAFYLCASSTGGSTARNTEAFFGQGTRLTVV.

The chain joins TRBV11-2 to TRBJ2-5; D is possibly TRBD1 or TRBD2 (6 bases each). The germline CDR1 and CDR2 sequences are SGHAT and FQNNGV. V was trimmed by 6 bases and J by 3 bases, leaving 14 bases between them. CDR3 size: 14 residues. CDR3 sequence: CASRHSRGEETQYF. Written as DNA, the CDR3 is TGTGCCAGCAGACACTCGAGGGGGGAAGAGACCCAGTACTTC.

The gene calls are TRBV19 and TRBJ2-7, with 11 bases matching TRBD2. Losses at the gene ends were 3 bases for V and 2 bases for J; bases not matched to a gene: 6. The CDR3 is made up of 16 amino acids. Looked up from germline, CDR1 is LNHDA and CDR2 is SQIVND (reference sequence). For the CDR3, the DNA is TGTGCCAGTAGTATCCACCTAGCGGGAGGTACCTACGAGCAGTACTTC. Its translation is CASSIHLAGGTYEQYF.

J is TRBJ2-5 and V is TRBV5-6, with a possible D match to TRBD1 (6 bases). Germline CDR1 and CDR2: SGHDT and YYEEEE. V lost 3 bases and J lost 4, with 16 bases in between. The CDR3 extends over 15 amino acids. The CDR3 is CASSSPLGQLETQYF. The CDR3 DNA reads TGTGCCAGCAGCTCCCCCCTAGGACAGTTAGAGACCCAGTACTTC.

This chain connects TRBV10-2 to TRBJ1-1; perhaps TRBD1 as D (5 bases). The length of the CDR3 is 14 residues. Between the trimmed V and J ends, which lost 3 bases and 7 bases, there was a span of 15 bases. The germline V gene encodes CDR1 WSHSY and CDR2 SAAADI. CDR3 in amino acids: CASSDPGGVGEAFF. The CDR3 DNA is TGCGCCAGCAGTGATCCCGGGGGGGTGGGTGAAGCTTTCTTT.

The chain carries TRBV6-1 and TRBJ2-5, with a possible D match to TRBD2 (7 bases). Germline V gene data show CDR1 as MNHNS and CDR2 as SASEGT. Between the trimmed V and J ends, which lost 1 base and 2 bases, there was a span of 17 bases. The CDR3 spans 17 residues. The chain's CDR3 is CASSEDVGGGLQETQYF. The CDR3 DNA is TGTGCCAGCAGTGAAGATGTAGGGGGAGGGTTACAAGAGACCCAGTACTTC.

CDR3 DNA sequence: TGTGCCACCAGTGTGGGACTAGGGAGCGGTGTTACGCAGTATTTT. This sequence encodes CATSVGLGSGVTQYF. This chain uses TRBV24-1 with TRBJ2-3; TRBD2 aligns across 8 bases. V was clipped by 5 bases and J by 8 bases; unmatched bases: 11. Germline V gene sequence: CDR1 KGHDR, CDR2 SFDVKD. This CDR3 comprises 15 residues.

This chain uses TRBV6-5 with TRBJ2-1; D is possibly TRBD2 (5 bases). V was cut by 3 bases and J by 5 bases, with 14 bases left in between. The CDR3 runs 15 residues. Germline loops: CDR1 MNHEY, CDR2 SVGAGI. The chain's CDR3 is CASSYRSGPNNEQFF. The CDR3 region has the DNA TGTGCCAGCAGTTATCGAAGCGGACCTAACAATGAGCAGTTCTTC.

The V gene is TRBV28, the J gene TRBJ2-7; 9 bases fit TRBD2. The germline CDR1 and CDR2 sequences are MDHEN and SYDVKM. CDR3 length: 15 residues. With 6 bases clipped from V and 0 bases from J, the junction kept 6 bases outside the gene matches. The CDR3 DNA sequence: TGTGCCAGCAGGATTATTAGCGGGAGCTCCTACGAGCAGTACTTC. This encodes CASRIISGSSYEQYF.

As DNA, the CDR3 is TGTGCCAGCAGCGTAGCACAGGGTCGGGAGACCCAGTACTTC. This encodes CASSVAQGRETQYF. J is TRBJ2-5 and V is TRBV9, with D maybe TRBD1 (6 bases). V lost 0 bases and J 5 bases, leaving 11 bases between the germline ends. From germline, CDR1 is SGDLS and CDR2 YYNGEE. The CDR3 is made up of 14 amino acids.

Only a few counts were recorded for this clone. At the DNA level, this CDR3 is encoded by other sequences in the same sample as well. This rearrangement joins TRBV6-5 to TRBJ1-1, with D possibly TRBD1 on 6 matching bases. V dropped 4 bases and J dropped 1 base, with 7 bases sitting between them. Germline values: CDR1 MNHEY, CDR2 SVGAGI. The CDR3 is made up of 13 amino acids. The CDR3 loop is CASSLQGNTEAFF. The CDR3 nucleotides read TGTGCCAGCAGTTTACAGGGGAACACTGAAGCTTTCTTT.

CDR3 in amino acids: CAWSRATNEKLFF. As DNA, the CDR3 is TGTGCCTGGAGTAGGGCAACTAATGAAAAACTGTTTTTT. V gene TRBV30 combines with J gene TRBJ1-4, with unresolved D. Germline assignment: CDR1 GTSNPN and CDR2 SVGIG (reference sequence). The V end lost 2 bases, the J end lost 0 bases, and 4 bases lay between the germline ends. The CDR3 is 13 amino acids.